These 28 T cell receptor beta chains share one sample of origin, sequenced in a study of cytomegalovirus exposure and HLA in healthy donors. PCR primers comprised 60 Vbeta and 13 Jbeta primers. Repertoires were generated with immunoSEQ multiplex PCR, while TCRdb's copy carries only in-frame clones and drops some. Altogether more than 150,000 clones are present, roughly 87% being singletons, with the ten largest covering approximately 0.23%. Source material: PBMCs. These receptors were taken from a girl younger than two in good health and CMV-seronegative.

The J gene is TRBJ2-7, the V gene TRBV23-1; D gene unclear. TRBV23-1 is given ORF status, its function remaining uncertain. This CDR3 spans 13 amino acids. V lost 3 bases and J lost 2, with 8 bases in between. CDR3 nucleotide sequence: TGCGCCAGCAGTCAGAGGCGAGCCTACGAGCAGTACTTC. As protein: CASSQRRAYEQYF.

The chain links TRBV11-1 to TRBJ1-1; 7 positions agree with TRBD1. V was pared by 4 bases and J by 0 bases, with 2 bases of the junction left unmatched. The CDR3 runs to 14 residues. CDR1 is SGHAT, CDR2 FQDESV, per germline (reference sequence). The CDR3 sequence: CASSYDRVNTEAFF. For the CDR3, the DNA is TGTGCCAGCAGCTATGACAGGGTGAACACTGAAGCTTTCTTT. Drawing the rest from reference TRBV11-1 and TRBJ1-1, the complete variable domain is EAEVAQSPRYKITEKSQAVAFWCDPISGHATLYWYRQILGQGPELLVQFQDESVVDDSQLPKDRFSAERLKGVDSTLKIQPAELGDSAMYLCASSYDRVNTEAFFGQGTRLTVV.

The V call is TRBV5-1, the J call TRBJ2-1, with TRBD1 matching over 8 bases. The V gene end was trimmed by 4 bases and the J gene end by 8 bases; junction bases not matched to a gene: 14. Germline V gives CDR1 SGHRS, CDR2 YFSETQ. This CDR3 is built from 16 residues. The CDR3: CASSLHRDRLMDEQFF. CDR3 nucleotide sequence: TGCGCCAGCAGCCTACACCGGGACAGGTTGATGGATGAGCAGTTCTTC. Filled out from reference TRBV5-1 and TRBJ2-1, the complete variable domain reads KAGVTQTPRYLIKTRGQQVTLSCSPISGHRSVSWYQQTPGQGLQFLFEYFSETQRNKGNFPGRFSGRQFSNSRSEMNVSTLELGDSALYLCASSLHRDRLMDEQFFGPGTRLTVL.

The genes are TRBV19 and TRBJ1-1; D remains unclear. The CDR3 sequence is 15 residues long. V was clipped by 8 bases and J by 0 bases, with 16 bases between them. Germline assignment: CDR1 LNHDA and CDR2 SQIVND (reference sequence). The DNA of the CDR3 is TGTGCCAGTGAGGTCCAGATGGATATGAACACTGAAGCTTTCTTT. Its translation: CASEVQMDMNTEAFF.

The V gene is TRBV5-1, the J gene TRBJ2-1, with 12 positions matching TRBD2. V shed 1 base, J shed 2 bases, and the junction held 4 bases outside the gene matches. Germline V gene sequence: CDR1 SGHRS, CDR2 YFSETQ. There are 17 residues in the CDR3. The CDR3 here is CASSLSLAGGPYNEQFF. CDR3 nucleotides: TGCGCCAGCAGCTTGTCCCTAGCGGGAGGGCCCTACAATGAGCAGTTCTTC. The full variable domain, with the rest looked up from reference TRBV5-1 and TRBJ2-1, is KAGVTQTPRYLIKTRGQQVTLSCSPISGHRSVSWYQQTPGQGLQFLFEYFSETQRNKGNFPGRFSGRQFSNSRSEMNVSTLELGDSALYLCASSLSLAGGPYNEQFFGPGTRLTVL.

This chain connects TRBV27 to TRBJ1-1; D not certain. This CDR3 region has 13 residues. The V end was cut by 6 bases, the J end by 1 base, with 9 bases between. Germline-derived CDR1 and CDR2 are MNHEY and SMNVEV (reference sequence). The CDR3: CASSLSRNTEAFF. DNA for the CDR3: TGTGCCAGCAGCCTTAGTAGGAACACTGAAGCTTTCTTT.

As to this clone: The sample holds other DNA sequences that translate to the same CDR3. V usage is TRBV15 and J usage is TRBJ2-7; unclear D gene. V was trimmed by 0 bases and J by 0 bases, leaving 6 bases between them. This CDR3 has 14 residues. Per the germline V gene, CDR1 is LNHNV and CDR2 is YYDKDF (reference sequence). The DNA for the CDR3 is TGTGCCACCAGCAGAGATCGAGTCTCCTACGAGCAGTACTTC. Amino acids: CATSRDRVSYEQYF.

This sequence joins TRBV30 and TRBJ2-3; 11 bases line up with TRBD1. Germline CDR1 and CDR2: GTSNPN and SVGIG (reference sequence). This CDR3 is 14 amino acids long. The trim removed 2 bases at V and 4 bases at J, leaving 2 bases unmatched. The CDR3 DNA sequence: TGTGCCTGGAGTCCGGGACAGGGGGCAGATACGCAGTATTTT. It yields the protein CAWSPGQGADTQYF.

The chain recombines TRBV5-6 with TRBJ2-1; D call uncertain. The CDR3 sequence is 11 residues long. Trimming removed 1 base from V and 6 bases from J, with 2 bases in between. CDR1 SGHDT and CDR2 YYEEEE come from the germline V gene. The DNA for the CDR3 is TGTGCCAGCAGCTTGCTCAATGAGCAGTTCTTC. This encodes CASSLLNEQFF.

The rearrangement links TRBV4-3 to TRBJ1-3, with a weak D call TRBD1 (5 bases). V dropped 1 base and J dropped 4 bases, with 14 bases sitting between them. Germline assignment: CDR1 LGHNA and CDR2 YSLEER. This CDR3 has 16 residues. The CDR3, as DNA: TGCGCCAGCAGCCAAGGGGGCAGCCTAAGCGGAAACACCATATATTTT. Protein sequence: CASSQGGSLSGNTIYF.

The gene calls are TRBV5-4 and TRBJ2-2, with D perhaps TRBD1 (5 bases). CDR3 length: 16 residues. Germline CDR1 SGHNT, CDR2 YYREEE (reference sequence). V was shortened by 3 bases and J by 0 bases, with 12 bases between the two germline ends. The chain's CDR3 is CASSSLTASNTGELFF. CDR3 nucleotide sequence: TGTGCCAGCAGCTCCCTGACAGCCTCGAACACCGGGGAGCTGTTTTTT. The full variable domain, in which reference TRBV5-4 and TRBJ2-2 provide the parts outside the CDR3, is ETGVTQSPTHLIKTRGQQVTLRCSSQSGHNTVSWYQQALGQGPQFIFQYYREEENGRGNFPPRFSGLQFPNYSSELNVNALELDDSALYLCASSSLTASNTGELFFGEGSRLTVL.

V is TRBV30 and J is TRBJ2-7; no clear D gene. There are 12 residues in the CDR3. The V gene lost 5 bases and the J gene lost 1 base, with 9 bases spanning the gap. CDR1 and CDR2 from the germline V gene are GTSNPN and SVGIG (reference sequence). The CDR3 reads CAWATQSYEQYF. The CDR3 DNA reads TGTGCCTGGGCCACACAATCCTACGAGCAGTACTTC.

In DNA, the CDR3 is TGTGCCAGCAGCTTGGAGAGCGGGAGGTTCACAGATACGCAGTATTTT. Its protein product is CASSLESGRFTDTQYF. The V and J genes are TRBV5-4 and TRBJ2-3, with 9 bases matching TRBD2. V lost 0 bases, J lost 2 bases, and 4 bases stayed unmatched. CDR3 length: 16 residues. Germline V gene data show CDR1 as SGHNT and CDR2 as YYREEE (reference sequence).

The count of this clone is one. The genes are TRBV5-1 and TRBJ2-7; D may be TRBD2 (5 bases). The CDR3 consists of 12 residues. Germline V lookup: CDR1 SGHRS, CDR2 YFSETQ. V lost 0 bases to trimming and J lost 9 bases, with 10 bases between them. CDR3 sequence: CASSLDGLPQYF. The CDR3 DNA sequence: TGCGCCAGCAGCTTGGATGGACTCCCGCAGTACTTC. The full variable domain, completed using reference TRBV5-1 and TRBJ2-7, is KAGVTQTPRYLIKTRGQQVTLSCSPISGHRSVSWYQQTPGQGLQFLFEYFSETQRNKGNFPGRFSGRQFSNSRSEMNVSTLELGDSALYLCASSLDGLPQYFGPGTRLTVT.

This clone occurred once. This chain joins TRBV30 and TRBJ1-2, with a tentative D call TRBD1 (6 bases). CDR1 GTSNPN and CDR2 SVGIG come from the germline V gene (reference sequence). V was trimmed by 1 base and J by 6 bases, leaving 12 bases between them. This CDR3 region has 13 residues. The CDR3 DNA reads as TGTGCCTGGAGTGCGAAGGCAGGGGATGGCTACACCTTC. It specifies CAWSAKAGDGYTF.

In this sample, this clone turned up once. The V and J genes are TRBV7-9 and TRBJ2-3; TRBD1 matches 10 bases. The trim removed 5 bases at V and 5 bases at J, leaving 7 bases unmatched. The CDR3 is 15 residues long. CDR1 and CDR2 (germline): SEHNR, FQNEAQ (reference sequence). The CDR3 loop is CASSLGDRGVDTQYF. Here the CDR3 DNA reads TGTGCCAGCAGCCTGGGGGACAGGGGCGTAGATACGCAGTATTTT.

The V call is TRBV29-1, the J call TRBJ2-1, with unresolved D. Trimming removed 6 bases at V and 8 bases at J, with 11 bases between. Germline V gene sequence: CDR1 SQVTM, CDR2 ANQGSEA. CDR3 size: 11 residues. The CDR3, as DNA: TGCAGCGTAGCCCGGGTGCATGAGCAGTTCTTC. Its translation is CSVARVHEQFF.

The V gene is TRBV6-1, the J gene TRBJ2-3, with D perhaps matching TRBD1 (5 bases). CDR1 MNHNS and CDR2 SASEGT come from the germline V gene. The CDR3 extends over 15 amino acids. Trimming pared 2 bases from V and 0 bases from J, leaving 9 bases between. The CDR3 sequence is CASSERQSSTDTQYF. The CDR3 DNA reads TGTGCCAGCAGTGAAAGACAGAGTAGCACAGATACGCAGTATTTT.

The rearrangement uses TRBV5-4 and TRBJ2-1; D gene ambiguous. In germline, CDR1 is SGHNT, CDR2 YYREEE (reference sequence). V was shortened by 4 bases and J by 4 bases, with 15 bases between the two germline ends. This CDR3 has 15 amino acids. CDR3 DNA sequence: TGTGCCAGCAGCCTTCGGATCACGGGTTACAATGAGCAGTTCTTC. It is translated as CASSLRITGYNEQFF.

This chain connects TRBV25-1 to TRBJ2-2, with 8 bases aligning to TRBD1. The junction had 3 bases not matched to a gene; V was cut back by 0 bases and J by 0 bases. Germline assignment: CDR1 MGHDK and CDR2 SYGVNS. The CDR3 is 17 residues long. CDR3 sequence: CASSEYPGQANTGELFF. CDR3 bases: TGTGCCAGCAGTGAATATCCGGGACAGGCGAACACCGGGGAGCTGTTTTTT. The variable domain in full, with the rest retrieved from reference TRBV25-1 and TRBJ2-2, is EADIYQTPRYLVIGTGKKITLECSQTMGHDKMYWYQQDPGMELHLIHYSYGVNSTEKGDLSSESTVSRIRTEHFPLTLESARPSHTSQYLCASSEYPGQANTGELFFGEGSRLTVL.

This clone was seen only once. The rearrangement links TRBV4-1 to TRBJ2-3; no definite D call. CDR1 and CDR2 (germline): MGHRA, YSYEKL. V was cut by 1 base and J by 4 bases, with 15 bases left in between. This CDR3 has 16 residues. DNA for the CDR3: TGCGCCAGCAGCCAAGCTTCAGTCTCGGCGGCAGATACGCAGTATTTT. Translating it yields CASSQASVSAADTQYF.

J is TRBJ1-5 and V is TRBV4-3; D unclear. The CDR3 extends over 14 amino acids. Germline V gives CDR1 LGHNA, CDR2 YSLEER. V lost 1 base, J lost 5 bases, and 9 bases lay in between. This CDR3 reads CASSQGQLDQPQHF. The CDR3 bases are TGCGCCAGCAGCCAAGGACAATTGGATCAGCCCCAGCATTTT.

This chain uses TRBV7-2 with TRBJ2-7, with D tentatively TRBD2 (5 bases). This CDR3 spans 15 amino acids. In germline, CDR1 is SGHTA, CDR2 FQGNSA. V was cut by 1 base and J by 4 bases, with 14 bases left in between. CDR3 bases: TGTGCCAGCAGCTTAGTAGCCCGGCGGGCATACGAGCAGTACTTC. As protein: CASSLVARRAYEQYF.

The chain employs TRBV7-2 and TRBJ1-3, with D uncertain. Germline loops: CDR1 SGHTA, CDR2 FQGNSA. The CDR3 sequence is 17 residues long. V dropped 4 bases and J dropped 3 bases, with 19 bases sitting between them. Here the CDR3 DNA reads TGTGCCAGCAGCTCCCCGTTGTTAGGCAGGCTTGGAAACACCATATATTTT. Protein: CASSSPLLGRLGNTIYF.

This clone was seen once. This chain joins TRBV30 and TRBJ1-5, with TRBD1 identical over 10 bases. The CDR3 consists of 15 residues. Germline trimming cut 3 bases from V and 2 bases from J; bases unmatched to any gene: 4. CDR1 and CDR2 from the germline V gene are GTSNPN and SVGIG (reference sequence). CDR3 sequence: CAWRTGTGGNQPQHF. For the CDR3, the DNA is TGTGCCTGGAGAACCGGGACAGGGGGCAATCAGCCCCAGCATTTT.

The V call is TRBV6-1, the J call TRBJ1-3, with TRBD1 identical over 10 bases. There are 15 residues in the CDR3. In germline, CDR1 is MNHNS, CDR2 SASEGT. Trimming removed 11 bases from V and 4 bases from J; junction bases left unmatched: 11. Here the CDR3 DNA reads TGTGCCCTCTCGACAGGGGGCATCTCCGGAAACACCATATATTTT. This gives the protein CALSTGGISGNTIYF.

V and J are TRBV27 and TRBJ2-7; perhaps TRBD2 as D (5 bases). The CDR3 is 14 amino acids. Germline V CDR1 and CDR2: MNHEY, SMNVEV (reference sequence). V lost 6 bases and J 3 bases, leaving 15 bases between the germline ends. The CDR3 bases are TGTGCCAGCAGCGCCCGGGGTGCTTACTACGAGCAGTACTTC. Its translation: CASSARGAYYEQYF.

This chain joins TRBV4-2 and TRBJ1-5; D unclear. This CDR3 comprises 14 residues. Per germline, CDR1 LGHNA and CDR2 YNFKEQ. V lost 4 bases and J lost 5, with 12 bases in between. In DNA form, the CDR3 reads TGTGCCAGCAGCCCCAGGCCCGAGTATCAGCCCCAGCATTTT. This gives the protein CASSPRPEYQPQHF.